This T cell receptor beta chain was captured in a study of T cells in Graves' hyperthyroidism and ophthalmopathy. Study-level information: Specimen type is peripheral blood, collected at initial diagnosis prior to any treatment.

Regions amplified from RNA transcripts were the TCR beta CDR3 regions. HTBI primers were employed in a first-round RT-PCR of the TCR CDR3. TCRdb used MiXCR to reprocess the multiplex PCR reads, holding one entry per CDR3 protein. The sample yields fewer than 350,000 distinct CDR3 sequences, around 13% seen once. V dropped 1 base and J dropped 5 bases, with 12 bases sitting between them. Germline V CDR1 and CDR2: SGHRS, YFSETQ. CDR3 size: 15 residues. The chain recombines TRBV5-1 with TRBJ2-2, with D maybe TRBD1 (6 bases). This clonotype was obtained from a woman between 35 and 50 years old with Graves' hyperthyroidism. The source material was blood. CDR3 sequence reads: CASSLRGRGTGELFF. As DNA, the CDR3 is TGCGCCAGCAGCTTGAGGGGGAGAGGTACCGGGGAGCTGTTTTTT. Using reference TRBV5-1 and TRBJ2-2 for the parts outside the CDR3, the full variable domain is KAGVTQTPRYLIKTRGQQVTLSCSPISGHRSVSWYQQTPGQGLQFLFEYFSETQRNKGNFPGRFSGRQFSNSRSEMNVSTLELGDSALYLCASSLRGRGTGELFFGEGSRLTVL.